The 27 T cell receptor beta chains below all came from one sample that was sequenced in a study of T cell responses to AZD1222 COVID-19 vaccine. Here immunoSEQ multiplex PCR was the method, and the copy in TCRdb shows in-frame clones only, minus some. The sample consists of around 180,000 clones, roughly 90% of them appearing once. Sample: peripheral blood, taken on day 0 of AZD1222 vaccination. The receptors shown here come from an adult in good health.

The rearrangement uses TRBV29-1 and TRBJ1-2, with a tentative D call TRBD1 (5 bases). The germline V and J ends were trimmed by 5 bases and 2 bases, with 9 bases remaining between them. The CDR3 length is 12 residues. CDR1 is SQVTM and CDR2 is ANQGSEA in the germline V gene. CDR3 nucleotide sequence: TGCAGCGTTACCAGGGTAAACTATGGCTACACCTTC. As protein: CSVTRVNYGYTF.

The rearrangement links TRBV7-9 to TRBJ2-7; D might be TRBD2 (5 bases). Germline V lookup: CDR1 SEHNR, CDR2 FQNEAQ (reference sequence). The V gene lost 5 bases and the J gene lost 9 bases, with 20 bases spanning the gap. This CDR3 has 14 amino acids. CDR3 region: CASSQPSLVATQYF. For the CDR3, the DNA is TGTGCCAGCAGCCAGCCTAGCCTGGTAGCTACGCAGTACTTC.

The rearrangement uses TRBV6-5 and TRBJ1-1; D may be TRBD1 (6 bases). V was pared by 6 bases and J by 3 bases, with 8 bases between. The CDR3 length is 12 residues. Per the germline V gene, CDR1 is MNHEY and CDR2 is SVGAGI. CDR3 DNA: TGTGCCAGCAGACAGGGTTACACTGAAGCTTTCTTT. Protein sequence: CASRQGYTEAFF.

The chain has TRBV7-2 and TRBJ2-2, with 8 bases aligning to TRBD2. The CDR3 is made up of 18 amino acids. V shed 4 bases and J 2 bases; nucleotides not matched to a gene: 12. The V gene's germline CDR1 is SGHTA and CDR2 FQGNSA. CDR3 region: CASSSPLGGASNTGELFF. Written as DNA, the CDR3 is TGTGCCAGCAGCTCTCCTCTCGGGGGGGCGTCTAACACCGGGGAGCTGTTTTTT.

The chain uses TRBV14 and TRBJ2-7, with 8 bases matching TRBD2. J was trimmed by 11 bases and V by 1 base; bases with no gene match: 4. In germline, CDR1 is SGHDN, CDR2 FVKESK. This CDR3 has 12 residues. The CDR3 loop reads CASSQGSGVKYF. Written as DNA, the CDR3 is TGTGCCAGCAGCCAAGGTAGCGGGGTCAAGTACTTC.

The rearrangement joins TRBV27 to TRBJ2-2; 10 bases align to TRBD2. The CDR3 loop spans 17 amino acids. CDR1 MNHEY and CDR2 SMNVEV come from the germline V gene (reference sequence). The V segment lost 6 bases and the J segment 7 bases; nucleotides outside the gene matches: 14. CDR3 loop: CASSWGGTSVVGGELFF. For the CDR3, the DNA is TGTGCCAGCAGCTGGGGAGGGACTAGCGTTGTGGGCGGGGAGCTGTTTTTT.

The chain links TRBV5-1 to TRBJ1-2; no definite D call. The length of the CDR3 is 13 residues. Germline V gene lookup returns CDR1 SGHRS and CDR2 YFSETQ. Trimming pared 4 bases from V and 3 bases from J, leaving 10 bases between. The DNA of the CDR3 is TGCGCCAGCAGCCTAAACGGGGACTATGGCTACACCTTC. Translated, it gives CASSLNGDYGYTF.

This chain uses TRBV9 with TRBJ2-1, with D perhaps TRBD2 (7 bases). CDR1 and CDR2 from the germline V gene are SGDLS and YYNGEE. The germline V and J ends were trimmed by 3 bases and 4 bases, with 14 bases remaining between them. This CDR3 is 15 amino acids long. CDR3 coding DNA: TGTGCCAGCAGCGGAGGGGGAGGGTTTTACAATGAGCAGTTCTTC. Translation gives CASSGGGGFYNEQFF. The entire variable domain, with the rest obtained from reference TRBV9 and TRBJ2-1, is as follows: DSGVTQTPKHLITATGQRVTLRCSPRSGDLSVYWYQQSLDQGLQFLIQYYNGEERAKGNILERFSAQQFPDLHSELNLSSLELGDSALYFCASSGGGGFYNEQFFGPGTRLTVL.

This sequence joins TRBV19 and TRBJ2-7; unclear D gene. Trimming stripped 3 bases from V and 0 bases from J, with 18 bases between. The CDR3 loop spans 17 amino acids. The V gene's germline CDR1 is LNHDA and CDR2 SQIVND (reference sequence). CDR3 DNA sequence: TGTGCCAGTAGTATGAAGGCATCAGCAGATAGCTCCTACGAGCAGTACTTC. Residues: CASSMKASADSSYEQYF.

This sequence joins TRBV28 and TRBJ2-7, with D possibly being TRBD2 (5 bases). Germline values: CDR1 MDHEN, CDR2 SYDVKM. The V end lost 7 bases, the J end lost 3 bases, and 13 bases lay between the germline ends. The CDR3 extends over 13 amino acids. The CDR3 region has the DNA TGTGCCAGCACCCCGGGATTCCTCTACGAGCAGTACTTC. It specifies CASTPGFLYEQYF.

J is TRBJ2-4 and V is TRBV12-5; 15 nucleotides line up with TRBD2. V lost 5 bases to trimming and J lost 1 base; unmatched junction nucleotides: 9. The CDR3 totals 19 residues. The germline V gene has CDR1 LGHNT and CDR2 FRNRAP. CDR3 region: CASGPGGLAGGLAKNIQYF. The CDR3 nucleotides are TGTGCTAGTGGTCCCGGGGGACTAGCGGGAGGTTTGGCCAAAAACATTCAGTACTTC.

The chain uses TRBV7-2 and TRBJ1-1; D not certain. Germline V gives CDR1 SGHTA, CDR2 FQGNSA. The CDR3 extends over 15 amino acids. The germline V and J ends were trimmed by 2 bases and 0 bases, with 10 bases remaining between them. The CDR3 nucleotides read TGTGCCAGCAGCTTACCCGGACGGATGAACACTGAAGCTTTCTTT. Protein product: CASSLPGRMNTEAFF.

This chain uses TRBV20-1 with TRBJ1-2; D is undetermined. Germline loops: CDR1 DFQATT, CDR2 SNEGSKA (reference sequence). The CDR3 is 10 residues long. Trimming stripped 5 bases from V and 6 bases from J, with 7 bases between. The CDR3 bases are TGCAGTGCTCCGCGGAATGGCTACACCTTC. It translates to CSAPRNGYTF.

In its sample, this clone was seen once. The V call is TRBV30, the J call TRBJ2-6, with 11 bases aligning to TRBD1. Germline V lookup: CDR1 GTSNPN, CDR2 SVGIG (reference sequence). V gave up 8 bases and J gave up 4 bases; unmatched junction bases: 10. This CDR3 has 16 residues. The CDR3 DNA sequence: TGTGCCGGCCGGGACAGGGGGAAATTAGGGGCCAACGTCCTGACTTTC. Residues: CAGRDRGKLGANVLTF.

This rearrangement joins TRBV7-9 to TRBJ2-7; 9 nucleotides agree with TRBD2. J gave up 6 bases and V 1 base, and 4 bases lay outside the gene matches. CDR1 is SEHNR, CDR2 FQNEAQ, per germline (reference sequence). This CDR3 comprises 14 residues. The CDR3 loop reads CASSLVAGAPEQYF. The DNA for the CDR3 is TGTGCCAGCAGCTTAGTAGCGGGAGCCCCCGAGCAGTACTTC.

The CDR3 nucleotides are TGTGCCAGCAGCCAAGTCTACGATAGGAGGTTAGGAGGCTACACCTTC. It specifies CASSQVYDRRLGGYTF. The V and J genes are TRBV3-1 (or the pseudogene TRBV3-2) and TRBJ1-2; D gene uncertain. The CDR3 loop spans 16 amino acids. CDR1 and CDR2 (germline): LGHDT, YNNKEL (reference sequence). With 1 base removed from V and 8 bases from J, the gap between germline ends came to 20 bases.

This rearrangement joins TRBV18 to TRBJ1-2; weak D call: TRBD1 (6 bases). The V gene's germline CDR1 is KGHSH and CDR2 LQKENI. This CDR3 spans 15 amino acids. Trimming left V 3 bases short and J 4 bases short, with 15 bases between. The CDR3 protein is CASSPDSALTYGYTF. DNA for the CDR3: TGTGCCAGCTCACCGGACAGCGCCCTGACCTATGGCTACACCTTC.

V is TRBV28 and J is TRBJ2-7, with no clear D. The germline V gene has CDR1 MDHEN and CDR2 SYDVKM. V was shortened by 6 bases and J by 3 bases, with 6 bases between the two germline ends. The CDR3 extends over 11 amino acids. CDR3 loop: CASRGNYEQYF. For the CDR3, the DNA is TGTGCCAGCAGGGGAAACTACGAGCAGTACTTC.

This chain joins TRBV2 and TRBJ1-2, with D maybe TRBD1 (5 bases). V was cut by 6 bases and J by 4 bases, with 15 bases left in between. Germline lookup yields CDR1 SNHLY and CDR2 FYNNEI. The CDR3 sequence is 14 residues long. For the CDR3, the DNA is TGTGCCAGCAGACCCCAGGGACTCGTCTATGGCTACACCTTC. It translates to CASRPQGLVYGYTF.

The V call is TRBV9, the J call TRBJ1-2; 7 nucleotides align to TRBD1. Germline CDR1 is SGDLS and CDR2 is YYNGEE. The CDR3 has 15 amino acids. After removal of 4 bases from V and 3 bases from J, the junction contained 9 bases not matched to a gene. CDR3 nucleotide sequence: TGTGCCAGCAGCTCTCGACAGGGAATATACTATGGCTACACCTTC. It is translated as CASSSRQGIYYGYTF.

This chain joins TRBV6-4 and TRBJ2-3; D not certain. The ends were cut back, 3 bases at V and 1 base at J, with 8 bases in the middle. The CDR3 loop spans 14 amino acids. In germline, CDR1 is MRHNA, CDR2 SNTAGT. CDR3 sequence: CASSEVGGTDTQYF. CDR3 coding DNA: TGTGCCAGCAGTGAGGTTGGGGGCACAGATACGCAGTATTTT.

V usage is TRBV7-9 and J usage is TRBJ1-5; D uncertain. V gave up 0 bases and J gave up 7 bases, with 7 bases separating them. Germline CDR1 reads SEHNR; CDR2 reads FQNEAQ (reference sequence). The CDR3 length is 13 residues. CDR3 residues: CASSLAMGQPQHF. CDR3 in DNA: TGTGCCAGCAGCTTAGCCATGGGACAGCCCCAGCATTTT.

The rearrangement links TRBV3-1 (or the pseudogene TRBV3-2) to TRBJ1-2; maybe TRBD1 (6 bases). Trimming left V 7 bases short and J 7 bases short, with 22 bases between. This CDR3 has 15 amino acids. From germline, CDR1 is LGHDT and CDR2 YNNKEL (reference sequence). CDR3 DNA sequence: TGTGCCAGCAAACAGGGAGAACAGGGCCTCGGTGGCTACACCTTC. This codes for CASKQGEQGLGGYTF.

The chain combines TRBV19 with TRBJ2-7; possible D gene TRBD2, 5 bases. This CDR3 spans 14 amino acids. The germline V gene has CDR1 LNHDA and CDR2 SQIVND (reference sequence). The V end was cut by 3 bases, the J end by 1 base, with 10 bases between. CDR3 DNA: TGTGCCAGTAGTATGAGGGCGGAATCCTACGAGCAGTACTTC. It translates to CASSMRAESYEQYF.

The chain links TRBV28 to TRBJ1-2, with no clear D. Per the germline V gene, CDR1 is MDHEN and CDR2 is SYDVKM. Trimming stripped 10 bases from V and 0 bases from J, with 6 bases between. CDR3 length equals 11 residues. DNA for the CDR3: TGTGCCACGCAGGCTAACTATGGCTACACCTTC. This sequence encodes CATQANYGYTF.

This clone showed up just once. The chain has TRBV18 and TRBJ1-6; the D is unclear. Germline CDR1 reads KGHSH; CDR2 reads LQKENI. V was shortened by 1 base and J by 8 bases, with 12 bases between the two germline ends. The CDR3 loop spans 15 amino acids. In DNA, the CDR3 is TGTGCCAGCTCACCACAGGTCTCGGGCGATTCACCCCTCCACTTT. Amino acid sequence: CASSPQVSGDSPLHF. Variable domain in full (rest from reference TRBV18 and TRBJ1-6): NAGVMQNPRHLVRRRGQEARLRCSPMKGHSHVYWYRQLPEEGLKFMVYLQKENIIDESGMPKERFSAEFPKEGPSILRIQQVVRGDSAAYFCASSPQVSGDSPLHFGNGTRLTVT.

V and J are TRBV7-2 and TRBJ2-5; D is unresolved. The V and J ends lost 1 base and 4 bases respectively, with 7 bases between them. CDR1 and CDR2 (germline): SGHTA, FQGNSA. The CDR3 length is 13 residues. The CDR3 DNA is TGTGCCAGCAGCTTAGGACAACGAGAGACCCAGTACTTC. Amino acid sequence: CASSLGQRETQYF.